The TCR beta chain described here comes from a study of cytomegalovirus exposure and HLA in healthy donors (dated by TCRdb to about 2017). In terms of the full investigation: An earlier analysis of some 500 of the donors reported about 250 Gb of sequence data and 120 million or so unique TCR beta sequences from 190 million or so T cells. An early release that covered fewer than 750 HLA-typed donors contained approximately 300 gigabases of sequencing data and roughly 84 million unique TCR sequences. The study combined high-throughput TCR immunosequencing, statistical association of individual TCRs with disease status, and machine learning to predict cytomegalovirus infection status. A later analysis re-analyzed previously published TCR beta repertoires from 600 to 850 donors and added high-resolution HLA genotyping to study TCR occurrence patterns. Among about 360 genotyped donors of the cohort, an average of about 240,000 unique TCR beta nucleotide sequences were sequenced per donor, 15% to 20% of them non-productive. Using immunosequencing, the study profiled T cell repertoires from 666 subjects and related those repertoires to cytomegalovirus serostatus. Of the approximately 400 genotyped donors, 65% to 90% fell in the genetic ancestry cluster associated with self-reported Caucasian donors. All discovery cohort repertoires had been generated on a single sequencing platform. Besides the first cohort of around 670 subjects, a separate validation cohort made up of over 95 different subjects was used. About five DR-DQ haplotypes were treated as single units for association and clustering because of strong linkage in the cohort. Donor age, sex, ethnicity and CMV serostatus were compiled together with the repertoire data. Rather than using new phenotypic data, the later analysis identified candidate immune exposures from TCR beta sequences and from how often those sequences occurred across donors. The study was designed to test whether signatures of past pathogen exposure could be identified by cataloging public T cell receptors. Both class I and class II loci were covered by HLA typing, at four-digit resolution. A later genetic analysis took genome-wide SNP genotypes for about 55% of the 666 donors and used that subset as a discovery cohort. In an earlier analysis of roughly 600 of the donors, high-throughput TCR beta sequencing was used to judge whether each TCR beta V gene segment behaved as functional or pseudogenic. Typing coverage varied by locus: roughly 629-630 donors for A, B, C, DRB1 and DQB1; approximately 500 for DQA1; over 600 for DPA1; fewer than 480 for DPB1.

Relative to germline, V is 4 bases shorter and J is 0 bases shorter, with 12 bases between their ends. The germline V gene (reference sequence) gives CDR1 as MNHNY and CDR2 as SVGAGI. The CDR3 contains 16 residues, cysteine and phenylalanine counted. Only the CDR3 portion is preserved as DNA: 48 bases, with reading frame beginning at the first base. The library came from the immunoSEQ multiplex PCR assay. For the multiplex PCR, a mixture combining 60 forward primers for TCR Vbeta segments and 13 reverse primers for TCR Jbeta segments was used. Amplification of the CDR3 region of rearranged TCR beta genes was performed with a multiplex PCR assay on genomic DNA. Amplified TCR beta libraries were sequenced as 87-base-pair reads on the Illumina HiSeq System. Turning to the authors' computational methods: Across the 640 or so repertoires, a later analysis counted 60 million to 90 million unique TCR beta chains, some 11 million of which were shared by at least two donors. Raw reads were error-corrected and collapsed into unique sequences with a nearest-neighbor algorithm that merged closely related sequences to remove PCR and sequencing errors. To assign V, D and J gene segments, CDR3 sequences were aligned to IMGT reference sequences. Each retained sequence needed at least a six-nucleotide match to both a V gene segment and a J gene segment. Rearrangements were called productive when the CDR3 lacked stop codons and stayed in frame with V and J; all others were non-productive. Following IMGT convention, CDR3 was defined as the stretch from the second conserved V-encoded cysteine up to the conserved J-encoded phenylalanine. In an earlier analysis of roughly 610 of the donors, sequences lacking an unambiguous match to a single V gene segment were excluded. In an earlier analysis of approximately 560 of the donors, a V segment was called functional when productive rearrangements were above 56.7%, and segregating when the standard deviation between donors exceeded 5%. A statistical classification framework was built for diagnosing cytomegalovirus status from the catalog of TCR beta chain sequences. V and J gene assignment, in a later analysis, came from comparing TCR nucleotide sequences with IMGT/GENE-DB human TR gene sequences. A later analysis assigned CDR3 sequences and most-parsimonious VDJ recombination scenarios with the TCRdist pipeline. In a later analysis, every TCR beta chain was defined by the combination of its CDR3 amino acid sequence and its V-gene family, and reads without a unique V-gene family were dropped. To address suspected cross-contamination and a sequencing artifact, a later analysis removed roughly 640 highly shared, low-generation-probability nucleotide sequences. In a later analysis, a clonal expansion index was calculated for each public chain from normalized within-repertoire ranks of inferred template counts. In a later analysis, generation probabilities were computed with a VDJ recombination model fitted to out-of-frame rearrangements, and the resulting probabilities were checked against IGoR. Hypergeometric tests were used in a later analysis to score TCR-TCR, TCR-HLA and TCR-CMV co-occurrence, with a repertoire-size bias correction applied to the TCR pairs. A later analysis estimated false discovery rates by permuting HLA or CMV assignments 20 times. A later analysis grouped co-occurring TCRs with DBSCAN, adding TCRdist sequence similarity when clustering within HLA-allele-positive subsets. Co-occurrence clustering excluded repertoires with fewer than 30,000 or more than 120,000 public chains, plus five with anomalous nucleotide sharing. This is the immuneACCESS table as TCRdb keeps it, with only in-frame sequences that have V and J called. A part of the clones is gone; compared with another copy, unresolved V genes explain less than half, and the rest is unexplained. V and J calls and clone size follow that table, whereas D and trimming were derived from the DNA. This sample lists 90,000 to 110,000 clones; roughly 80% were detected once. The ten largest clonotypes hold around 7.7% of the sample.

Details on this clone: The clone's antigen remains unknown. No much larger clonotype is one base removed from it; base qualities were not supplied.

The cohort was made up of 666 healthy bone marrow donors. All cohort members were sampled while nominally healthy, although unrecorded immune exposures were likely present. The donor tested CMV seropositive, placing the donor among the approximately 290 seropositive members of the cohort. A peripheral blood sample was collected from each donor, and TCR beta sequencing was performed on peripheral blood mononuclear cells. The Qiagen DNeasy Blood Extraction Kit was used to extract genomic DNA from the blood cell samples. Broader findings and caveats from the paper: HLA typing was unavailable for some donors at each locus, so association tests used only the typed subset. An association between a missense DCLRE1C variant and V-gene and J-gene trimming of TCR beta chains was found in a later genetic analysis and replicated in an independent cohort. The classifier was reported to diagnose cytomegalovirus status with high specificity and sensitivity in both the original and validation cohorts. Some IMGT-functional V segments, including TRBV6-2 and TRBV6-3, could not be distinguished by the 87-base-pair reads and were therefore excluded. Most CMV-associated TCR beta chains appeared to be HLA-restricted in a later analysis, and the HLA associations seemed to be driven largely by CMV exposure. Correlated functional status among segregating V segments might reflect linkage disequilibrium, but an unknown experimental factor could not be ruled out. The study listed 150 to 200 TCR beta chains as associated with cytomegalovirus. Because counts were too low, roughly 18 rarely observed V segments, including chromosome 9 orphons, were left out of the earlier analysis of 587 of the donors. A later analysis found that TCR association rates varied across HLA loci, with DRB1 alleles showing the most associated TCRs and HLA-C alleles the fewest. The cohort was sequenced for TCR beta chains only, and without alpha or paired-chain data the features that could be detected were limited. A later analysis associated 16,951 TCR beta sequences with specific HLA alleles at a false discovery rate of 0.05. A further reported finding was that TCR beta sequences accurately predicted the HLA-A and HLA-B alleles for most subjects in the first cohort. According to a later genetic analysis, donors in an Asian-associated ancestry cluster had fewer N-insertions in productive TCRs than the approximately 630-donor mean. It was suggested by the authors that the approach could potentially be generalized to other disease states and immunological phenotypes. A later analysis reported that several top co-occurrence clusters appeared linked to parvovirus B19, influenza, CMV and Epstein-Barr virus. In an earlier analysis of 587 of the donors, most TCR beta V segments were observed in productive rearrangements about 90% or about 30% of the time, broadly matching IMGT annotations. In vitro tests confirmed that a few of the cytomegalovirus-associated TCR beta chains recognize cytomegalovirus antigens. When HLA alleles, especially DR and DQ, strongly co-occurred, TCR associations were difficult to assign to individual alleles. Immune exposure information for the cohort was limited to CMV serostatus. In a later analysis, HLA-associated TCR beta chains showed more clonal expansion and lower generation probabilities than non-associated chains that were equally common. The presence/absence analyses assumed that sequencing depth was roughly uniform across donors, and that assumption may not be true. Most TCR sequences were seen in very few donors, while some public TCRs were found in many individuals. The sequencing pipeline was judged likely to have produced a cluster of highly shared sequence variants as a technical artifact.

The sequence is built from TRBV6-6 and TRBJ1-4, and possibly TRBD1, on 5 matching bases. This receptor was identified in a woman aged 50 to 65 in good health and CMV-seropositive. Sequencing used PBMCs. The DNA reads as follows: TGTGCCAGCAGTTCCCTAAGGGGTTCAACTAATGAAAAACTGTTTTTT. Its protein product is CASSSLRGSTNEKLFF.